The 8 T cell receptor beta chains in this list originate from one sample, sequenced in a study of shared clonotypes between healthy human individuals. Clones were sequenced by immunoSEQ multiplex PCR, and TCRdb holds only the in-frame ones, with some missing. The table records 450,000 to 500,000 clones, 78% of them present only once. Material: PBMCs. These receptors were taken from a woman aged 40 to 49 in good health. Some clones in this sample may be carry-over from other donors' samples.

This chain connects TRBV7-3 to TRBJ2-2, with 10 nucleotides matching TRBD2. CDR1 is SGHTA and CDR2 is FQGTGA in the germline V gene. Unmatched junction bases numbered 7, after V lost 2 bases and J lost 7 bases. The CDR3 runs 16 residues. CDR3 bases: TGTGCCAGCAGCTTACTCGGACTAGCGGAAGGCGGGGAGCTGTTTTTT. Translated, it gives CASSLLGLAEGGELFF.

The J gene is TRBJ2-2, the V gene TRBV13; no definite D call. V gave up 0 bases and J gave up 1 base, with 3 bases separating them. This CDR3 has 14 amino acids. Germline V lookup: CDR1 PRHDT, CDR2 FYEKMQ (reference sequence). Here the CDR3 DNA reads TGTGCCAGCAGCTTAGGCAAGAACACCGGGGAGCTGTTTTTT. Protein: CASSLGKNTGELFF.

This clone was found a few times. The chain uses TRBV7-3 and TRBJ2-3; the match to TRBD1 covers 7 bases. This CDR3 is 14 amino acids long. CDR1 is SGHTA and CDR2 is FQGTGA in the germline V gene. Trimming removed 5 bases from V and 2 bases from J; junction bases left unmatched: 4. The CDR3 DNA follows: TGTGCCAGCAGCCAGGGACAGATCACAGATACGCAGTATTTT. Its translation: CASSQGQITDTQYF.

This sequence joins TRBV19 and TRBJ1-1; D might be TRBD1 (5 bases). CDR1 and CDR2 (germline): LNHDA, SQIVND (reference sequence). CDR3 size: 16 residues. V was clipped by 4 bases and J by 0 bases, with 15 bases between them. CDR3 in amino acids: CASSRQRETVNTEAFF. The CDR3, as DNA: TGTGCCAGTAGTAGACAAAGGGAGACAGTGAACACTGAAGCTTTCTTT. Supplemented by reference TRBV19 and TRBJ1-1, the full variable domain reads DGGITQSPKYLFRKEGQNVTLSCEQNLNHDAMYWYRQDPGQGLRLIYYSQIVNDFQKGDIAEGYSVSREKKESFPLTVTSAQKNPTAFYLCASSRQRETVNTEAFFGQGTRLTVV.

The CDR3 loop reads CASGQVRYEQYF. The CDR3 DNA follows: TGTGCCTCAGGACAGGTTCGCTACGAGCAGTACTTC. V is TRBV30 and J is TRBJ2-7, with TRBD1 matching 7 bases. The ends lost 7 bases at V and 3 bases at J; junction bases unmatched: 6. CDR3 length: 12 residues. Germline V gene lookup returns CDR1 GTSNPN and CDR2 SVGIG (reference sequence).

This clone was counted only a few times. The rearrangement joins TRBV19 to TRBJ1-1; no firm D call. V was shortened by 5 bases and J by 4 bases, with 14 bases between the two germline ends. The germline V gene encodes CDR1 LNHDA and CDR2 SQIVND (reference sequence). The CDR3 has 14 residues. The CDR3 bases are TGTGCCAGTAGTGTGACCGGGTGGGTCACTGAAGCTTTCTTT. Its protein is CASSVTGWVTEAFF.

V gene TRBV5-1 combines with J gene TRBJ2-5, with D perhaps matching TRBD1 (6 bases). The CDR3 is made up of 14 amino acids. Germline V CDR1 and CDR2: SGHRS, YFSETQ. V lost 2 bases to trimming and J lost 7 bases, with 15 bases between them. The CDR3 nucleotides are TGCGCCAGCAGCTTTACAGGGCAGTCGGGGACCCAGTACTTC. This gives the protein CASSFTGQSGTQYF.

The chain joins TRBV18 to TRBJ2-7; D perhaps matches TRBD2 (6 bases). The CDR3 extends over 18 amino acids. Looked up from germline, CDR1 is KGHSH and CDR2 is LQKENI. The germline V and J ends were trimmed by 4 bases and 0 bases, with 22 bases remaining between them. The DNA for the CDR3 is TGTGCCAGCTCACTAGCCCCAGCCGGGGGAGGCTACTCCTACGAGCAGTACTTC. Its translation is CASSLAPAGGGYSYEQYF. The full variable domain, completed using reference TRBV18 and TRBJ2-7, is NAGVMQNPRHLVRRRGQEARLRCSPMKGHSHVYWYRQLPEEGLKFMVYLQKENIIDESGMPKERFSAEFPKEGPSILRIQQVVRGDSAAYFCASSLAPAGGGYSYEQYFGPGTRLTVT.